This paragraph reports one T cell receptor beta chain. The V and J ends lost 3 bases and 2 bases respectively, with 16 bases between them. Germline CDR1 reads SGHNT; CDR2 reads YYREEE (reference sequence). CDR3 length: 16 residues. These data are taken from a study of control samples from healthy donors and cancer patients. Assay: immunoSEQ multiplex PCR; the TCRdb copy retains only in-frame clones and omits some. The repertoire holds 110,000 or so clones, with over 75% as singletons. The sequence came from a human donor in good health. The donor label of this sample is uncertain. The source material was blood. V and J are TRBV5-4 and TRBJ2-3; a possible D gene is TRBD1 (8 bases). CDR3 in DNA: TGTGCCAGCAGCTACCCACAGGGGGGGGTCACAGATACGCAGTATTTT. Protein: CASSYPQGGVTDTQYF.